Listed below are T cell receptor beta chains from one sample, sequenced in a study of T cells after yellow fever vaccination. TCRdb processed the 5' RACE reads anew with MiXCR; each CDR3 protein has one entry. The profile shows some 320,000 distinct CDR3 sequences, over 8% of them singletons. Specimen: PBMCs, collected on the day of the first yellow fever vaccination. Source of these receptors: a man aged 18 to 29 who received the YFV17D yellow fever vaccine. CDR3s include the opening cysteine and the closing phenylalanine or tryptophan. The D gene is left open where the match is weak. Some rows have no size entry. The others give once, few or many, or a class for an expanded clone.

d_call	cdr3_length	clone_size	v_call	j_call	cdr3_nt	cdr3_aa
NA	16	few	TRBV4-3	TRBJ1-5	TGCGCCAGCAGCCAAGAAGTAGTATTGGGCAATCAGCCCCAGCATTTT	CASSQEVVLGNQPQHF
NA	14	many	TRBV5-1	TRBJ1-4	TGCGCCAGCAGTACCGGGAATGGGAATGAAAAACTGTTTTTT	CASSTGNGNEKLFF
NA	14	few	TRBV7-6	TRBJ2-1	TGTGCCAGCAGCTTCAACCACGCGGTGAATGAGCAGTTCTTC	CASSFNHAVNEQFF
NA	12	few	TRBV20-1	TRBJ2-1	TGCAGTGCTAGAACATATTTCAATGAGCAGTTCTTC	CSARTYFNEQFF
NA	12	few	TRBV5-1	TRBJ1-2	TGCGCCAGCAGAACCGACAGATATGGCTACACCTTC	CASRTDRYGYTF
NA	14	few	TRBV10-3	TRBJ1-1	TGTGCCATCAGGGGGTTTGGGCCCAACACTGAAGCTTTCTTT	CAIRGFGPNTEAFF
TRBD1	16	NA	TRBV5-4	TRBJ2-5	TGTGCCAGCAGCGTACGGGACAGGGTGTACCAAGAGACCCAGTACTTC	CASSVRDRVYQETQYF
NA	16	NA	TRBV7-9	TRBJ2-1	TGTGCCAGCAGCGTTTATTATGGAGTTCTCAGGAATGAGCAGTTCTTC	CASSVYYGVLRNEQFF
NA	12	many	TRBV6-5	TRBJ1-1	TGTGCCAGCAGTTACATCGGGGGCGTAGCTTTCTTT	CASSYIGGVAFF
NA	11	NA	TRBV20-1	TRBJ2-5	TGCAGTGCGTTGTGGCAAGAGACCCAGTACTTC	CSALWQETQYF
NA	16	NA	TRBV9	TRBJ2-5	TGTGCCAGCAGCCCCCACCGTGGACCGTCTGGGGAGACCCAGTACTTC	CASSPHRGPSGETQYF
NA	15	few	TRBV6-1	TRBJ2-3	TGTGCCAGCAAGGAATTGGGCAGGGCTACAGATACGCAGTATTTT	CASKELGRATDTQYF
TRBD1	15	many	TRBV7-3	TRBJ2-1	TGTGCCAGCAGCTCCCCAGGACAGGGGAACAATGAGCAGTTCTTC	CASSSPGQGNNEQFF
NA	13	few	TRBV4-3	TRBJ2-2	TGCGCCAGCAGAGGCGACGGGACCGGGGAGCTGTTTTTT	CASRGDGTGELFF
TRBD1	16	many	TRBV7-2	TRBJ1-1	TGTGCCAGCAGCGAAGAGACAGGGGCTCGGAACACTGAAGCTTTCTTT	CASSEETGARNTEAFF
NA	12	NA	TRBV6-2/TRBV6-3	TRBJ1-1	TGTGCCAGCAGTCGGGCCGCGGGCGAAGCTTTCTTT	CASSRAAGEAFF
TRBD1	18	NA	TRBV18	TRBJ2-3	TGTGCCAGCTCACCTTTACCAATGGACAGGGGGGTCACAGATACGCAGTATTTT	CASSPLPMDRGVTDTQYF
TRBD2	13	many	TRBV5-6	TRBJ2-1	TGTGCCAGCAGCTTGATACGGGGGGATGAGCAGTTCTTC	CASSLIRGDEQFF
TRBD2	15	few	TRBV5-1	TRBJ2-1	TGCGCCAGCAGCGGACTAGTCCCCTCCTACAATGAGCAGTTCTTC	CASSGLVPSYNEQFF
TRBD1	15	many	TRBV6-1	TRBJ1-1	TGTGCCAGCAGCTGGCGAACAGGGGGGCACACTGAAGCTTTCTTT	CASSWRTGGHTEAFF
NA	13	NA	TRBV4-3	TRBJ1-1	TGCGCCAGCAGCCAAGATGCAGGGTATCGAGCTTTCTTT	CASSQDAGYRAFF
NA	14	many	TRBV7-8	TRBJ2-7	TGTGCCAGCAGCTTTCGCCGGGAACACTACGAGCAGTACTTC	CASSFRREHYEQYF